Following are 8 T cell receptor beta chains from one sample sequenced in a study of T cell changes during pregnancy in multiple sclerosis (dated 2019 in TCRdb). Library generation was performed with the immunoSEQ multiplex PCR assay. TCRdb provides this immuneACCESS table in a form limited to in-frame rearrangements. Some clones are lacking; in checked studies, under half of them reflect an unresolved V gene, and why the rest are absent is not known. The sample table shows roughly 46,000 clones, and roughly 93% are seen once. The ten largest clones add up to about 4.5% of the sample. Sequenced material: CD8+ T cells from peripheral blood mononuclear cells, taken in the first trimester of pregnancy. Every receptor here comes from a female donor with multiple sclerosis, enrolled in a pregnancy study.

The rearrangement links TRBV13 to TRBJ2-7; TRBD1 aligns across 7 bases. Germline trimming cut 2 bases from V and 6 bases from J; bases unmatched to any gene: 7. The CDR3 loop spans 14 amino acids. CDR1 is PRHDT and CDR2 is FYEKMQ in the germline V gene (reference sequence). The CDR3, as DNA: TGTGCCAGCAGCTTAACAGGGGCCTTGGTCGAGCAGTACTTC. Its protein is CASSLTGALVEQYF.

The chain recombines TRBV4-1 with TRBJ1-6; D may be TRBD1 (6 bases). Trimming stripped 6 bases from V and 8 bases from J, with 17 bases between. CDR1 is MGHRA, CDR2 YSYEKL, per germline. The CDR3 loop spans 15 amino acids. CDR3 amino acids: CASSSRGNSYSPLHF. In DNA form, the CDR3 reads TGCGCCAGCAGTTCCAGGGGAAACTCATATTCACCCCTCCACTTT.

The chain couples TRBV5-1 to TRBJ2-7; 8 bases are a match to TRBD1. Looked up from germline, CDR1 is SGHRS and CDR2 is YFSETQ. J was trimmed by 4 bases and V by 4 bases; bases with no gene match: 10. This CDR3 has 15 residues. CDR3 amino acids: CASSPSRTGMYEQYF. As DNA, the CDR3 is TGCGCCAGCAGCCCTTCTAGGACAGGGATGTACGAGCAGTACTTC.

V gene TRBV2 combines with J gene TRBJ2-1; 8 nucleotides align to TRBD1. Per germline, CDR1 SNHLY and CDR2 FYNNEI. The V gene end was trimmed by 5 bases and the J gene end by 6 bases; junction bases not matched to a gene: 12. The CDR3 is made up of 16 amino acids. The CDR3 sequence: CASSHRGVIPFNEQFF. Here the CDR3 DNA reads TGTGCCAGCAGTCACAGGGGGGTTATACCCTTCAATGAGCAGTTCTTC.

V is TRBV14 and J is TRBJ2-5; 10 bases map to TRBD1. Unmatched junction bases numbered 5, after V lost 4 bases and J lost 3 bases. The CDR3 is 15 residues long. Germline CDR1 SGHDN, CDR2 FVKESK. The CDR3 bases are TGTGCCAGCAGCCTCGGACAGGGGGGCGAAGAGACCCAGTACTTC. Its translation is CASSLGQGGEETQYF.

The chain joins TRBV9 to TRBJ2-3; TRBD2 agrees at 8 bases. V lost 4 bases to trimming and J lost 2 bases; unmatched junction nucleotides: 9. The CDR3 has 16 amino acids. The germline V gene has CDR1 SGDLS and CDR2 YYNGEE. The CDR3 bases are TGTGCCAGCAGCCCCTGGACTAGCTCTGTCACAGATACGCAGTATTTT. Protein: CASSPWTSSVTDTQYF.

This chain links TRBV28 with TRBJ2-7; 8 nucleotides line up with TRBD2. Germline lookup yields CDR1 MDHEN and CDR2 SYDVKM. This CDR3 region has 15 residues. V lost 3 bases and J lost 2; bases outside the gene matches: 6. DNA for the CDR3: TGTGCCAGCAGTTTTCGGGGGGGGCTCCCCTACGAGCAGTACTTC. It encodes CASSFRGGLPYEQYF.

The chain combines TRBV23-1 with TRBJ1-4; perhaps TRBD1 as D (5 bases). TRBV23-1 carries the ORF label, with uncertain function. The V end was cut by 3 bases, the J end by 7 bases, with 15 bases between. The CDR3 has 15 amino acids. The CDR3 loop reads CASSQAGRRGEKLFF. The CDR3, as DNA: TGCGCCAGCAGTCAGGCGGGACGTCGAGGTGAAAAACTGTTTTTT.